These 27 T cell receptor beta chains were all obtained from the same sample, sequenced in a study of blood T cell repertoires in COVID-19. Only in-frame clones appear in the TCRdb table, and some are missing; sequencing was by immunoSEQ multiplex PCR. The repertoire holds over 50,000 clones, with around 80% as singletons. The sequencing sample was made of peripheral blood. Receptor source: a man older than 75 with acute or convalescent COVID-19.

This chain joins TRBV7-8 and TRBJ2-6; TRBD1 might be the D (5 bases). This CDR3 is 17 amino acids long. The V and J ends lost 6 bases and 0 bases respectively, with 15 bases between them. CDR1 is SGHVS and CDR2 is FQNEAQ in the germline V gene. CDR3 in amino acids: CASSFTGSGSGANVLTF. Written as DNA, the CDR3 is TGTGCCAGCAGTTTCACAGGATCTGGCTCTGGGGCCAACGTCCTGACTTTC. The complete variable domain, with remaining parts taken from reference TRBV7-8 and TRBJ2-6, reads GAGVSQSPRYKVAKRGQDVALRCDPISGHVSLFWYQQALGQGPEFLTYFQNEAQLDKSGLPSDRFFAERPEGSVSTLKIQRTQQEDSAVYLCASSFTGSGSGANVLTFGAGSRLTVL.

The rearrangement uses TRBV29-1 and TRBJ1-1; D gene ambiguous. Trimming stripped 7 bases from V and 1 base from J, with 13 bases between. The CDR3 totals 13 residues. CDR1 and CDR2 (germline): SQVTM, ANQGSEA. The chain's CDR3 is CSGRHESNTEAFF. The CDR3 DNA follows: TGCAGCGGGCGACACGAATCGAACACTGAAGCTTTCTTT.

This sequence joins TRBV7-6 and TRBJ1-1, with D perhaps TRBD1 (6 bases). The CDR3 totals 13 residues. Trimming stripped 8 bases from V and 4 bases from J, with 14 bases between. Germline assignment: CDR1 SGHVS and CDR2 FNYEAQ. CDR3 sequence: CASGPTGSTEAFF. DNA for the CDR3: TGTGCCAGCGGACCCACAGGGAGCACTGAAGCTTTCTTT.

The J gene is TRBJ2-3, the V gene TRBV5-1; 7 positions agree with TRBD1. The V segment lost 4 bases and the J segment 5 bases; nucleotides outside the gene matches: 7. CDR1 SGHRS and CDR2 YFSETQ come from the germline V gene. The CDR3 is made up of 14 amino acids. The CDR3 region has the DNA TGCGCCAGCAGCATTACAGGGGTGATAGATACGCAGTATTTT. Protein sequence: CASSITGVIDTQYF.

This chain links TRBV24-1 with TRBJ2-3; TRBD2 matches 10 bases. CDR1 and CDR2 from the germline V gene are KGHDR and SFDVKD. This CDR3 contains 14 residues. Trimming took 9 bases from V and 1 from J; bases not matched to a gene: 3. CDR3 nucleotide sequence: TGTGCCACCGCTGGACTAGCGGGCACAGATACGCAGTATTTT. This translates into CATAGLAGTDTQYF.

This clone is a singleton in its sample. In nucleotides, the CDR3 is TGTGCCAGCAGTCGAGTCAGGGTCGGAGAGACCCAGTACTTC. Its translation is CASSRVRVGETQYF. The J gene is TRBJ2-5, the V gene TRBV6-5, with D possibly TRBD1 on 5 matching bases. This CDR3 is built from 14 residues. The germline V gene encodes CDR1 MNHEY and CDR2 SVGAGI. Between the trimmed V and J ends, which lost 5 bases and 4 bases, there was a span of 14 bases.

This clone has just one count. This chain connects TRBV18 to TRBJ1-2; D may be TRBD1 (5 bases). V was clipped by 3 bases and J by 4 bases, with 9 bases between them. Germline CDR1 and CDR2: KGHSH and LQKENI. This CDR3 is 13 amino acids long. The CDR3 region is CASSPGQSYGYTF. The CDR3 DNA follows: TGTGCCAGCTCACCGGGGCAGAGCTATGGCTACACCTTC.

This chain connects TRBV7-8 to TRBJ2-2; 8 nucleotides agree with TRBD1. Germline V lookup: CDR1 SGHVS, CDR2 FQNEAQ. J gave up 5 bases and V 10 bases, and 6 bases lay outside the gene matches. The CDR3 has 13 amino acids. CDR3 amino acids: CAKAGGRTGELFF. The CDR3 DNA reads TGTGCCAAGGCAGGGGGCCGGACCGGGGAGCTGTTTTTT.

V gene TRBV3-1 (or the pseudogene TRBV3-2) combines with J gene TRBJ2-3; 13 positions match TRBD2. V shed 1 base and J 9 bases; nucleotides not matched to a gene: 1. The germline V gene encodes CDR1 LGHDT and CDR2 YNNKEL (reference sequence). This CDR3 comprises 14 residues. CDR3 in amino acids: CASSQGLAGGTQYF. The CDR3 nucleotides are TGTGCCAGCAGCCAAGGACTAGCGGGGGGAACGCAGTATTTT.

The V gene is TRBV5-4, the J gene TRBJ2-1, with TRBD1 identical over 8 bases. The CDR3 contains 13 residues. Germline V gene lookup returns CDR1 SGHNT and CDR2 YYREEE (reference sequence). J was trimmed by 8 bases and V by 4 bases; bases with no gene match: 5. In DNA form, the CDR3 reads TGTGCCAGCAGCGGCGGACAGGGCGATGAGCAGTTCTTC. Its translation is CASSGGQGDEQFF.

This chain connects TRBV19 to TRBJ2-2; D remains ambiguous. Trimming left V 3 bases short and J 8 bases short, with 4 bases between. The CDR3 consists of 11 residues. Germline CDR1 reads LNHDA; CDR2 reads SQIVND (reference sequence). The CDR3 sequence is CASSIAGELFF. In DNA form, the CDR3 reads TGTGCCAGTAGTATCGCGGGGGAGCTGTTTTTT.

This chain connects TRBV9 to TRBJ2-1; 8 bases map to TRBD1. The CDR3 spans 15 residues. Germline values: CDR1 SGDLS, CDR2 YYNGEE. V lost 3 bases to trimming and J lost 2 bases; unmatched junction nucleotides: 4. CDR3 sequence (DNA): TGTGCCAGCAGCGAGACGACAGGGGCCTACAATGAGCAGTTCTTC. Its translation: CASSETTGAYNEQFF.

The chain combines TRBV18 with TRBJ2-7; 9 bases align to TRBD1. V gave up 5 bases and J gave up 6 bases; unmatched junction bases: 11. Germline loops: CDR1 KGHSH, CDR2 LQKENI. CDR3 length: 15 amino acids. This CDR3 reads CASSEQGAAVAEQYF. CDR3 bases: TGTGCCAGCTCAGAACAGGGGGCAGCTGTAGCCGAGCAGTACTTC.

The chain recombines TRBV27 with TRBJ1-1; D is unclear. V lost 4 bases and J 10 bases, leaving 16 bases between the germline ends. CDR1 is MNHEY, CDR2 SMNVEV, per germline (reference sequence). The CDR3 covers 13 residues. Here the CDR3 reads CASSSTPRRVAFF. The DNA of the CDR3 is TGTGCCAGCAGTTCGACCCCCAGGAGGGTAGCTTTCTTT.

This chain links TRBV25-1 with TRBJ1-2; 7 nucleotides align to TRBD1. V gave up 5 bases and J gave up 2 bases; unmatched junction bases: 5. CDR3 size: 14 residues. Germline CDR1 reads MGHDK; CDR2 reads SYGVNS. The CDR3 loop reads CASSRTGQNYGYTF. The CDR3 DNA follows: TGTGCCAGCAGTAGAACGGGACAGAACTATGGCTACACCTTC.

This rearrangement joins TRBV5-1 to TRBJ2-6; 8 bases are a match to TRBD1. This CDR3 is built from 18 residues. Trimming took 0 bases from V and 4 from J; bases not matched to a gene: 9. In germline, CDR1 is SGHRS, CDR2 YFSETQ. CDR3 loop: CASSLGDRSSSGANVLTF. As DNA, the CDR3 is TGCGCCAGCAGCTTGGGGGACAGGAGTTCTTCCGGGGCCAACGTCCTGACTTTC. Together with reference TRBV5-1 and TRBJ2-6, the CDR3 gives the full variable domain: KAGVTQTPRYLIKTRGQQVTLSCSPISGHRSVSWYQQTPGQGLQFLFEYFSETQRNKGNFPGRFSGRQFSNSRSEMNVSTLELGDSALYLCASSLGDRSSSGANVLTFGAGSRLTVL.

This clone was seen only once. V is TRBV7-8 and J is TRBJ2-1, with 13 positions matching TRBD2. Germline V gene sequence: CDR1 SGHVS, CDR2 FQNEAQ. The CDR3 extends over 18 amino acids. V shed 1 base, J shed 2 bases, and the junction held 5 bases outside the gene matches. CDR3 DNA sequence: TGTGCCAGCAGCTTAGGGACTAGCGGGAGTTCAGCCTACAATGAGCAGTTCTTC. This sequence encodes CASSLGTSGSSAYNEQFF.

This clone has a single count. The V gene is TRBV7-2, the J gene TRBJ2-2; 8 nucleotides match TRBD2. The V gene's germline CDR1 is SGHTA and CDR2 FQGNSA. J was trimmed by 5 bases and V by 6 bases; bases with no gene match: 11. The CDR3 consists of 16 residues. CDR3 protein: CASSSIAGRGTGELFF. The CDR3 DNA is TGTGCCAGCAGTTCGATAGCGGGGCGAGGGACCGGGGAGCTGTTTTTT.

The V and J genes are TRBV29-1 and TRBJ1-2; TRBD1 matches at 9 bases. The ends lost 1 base at V and 6 bases at J; junction bases unmatched: 6. Germline V CDR1 and CDR2: SQVTM, ANQGSEA. CDR3 length equals 14 residues. The CDR3 is CSVEVYRDRDGYTF. The CDR3 DNA is TGCAGCGTTGAAGTCTACCGGGACAGGGATGGCTACACCTTC.

The chain uses TRBV7-2 and TRBJ1-3; TRBD1 aligns across 12 bases. The CDR3 contains 14 residues. J lost 8 bases, V lost 6 bases, and 5 bases had no gene match. The germline V gene has CDR1 SGHTA and CDR2 FQGNSA. The CDR3 DNA follows: TGTGCCAGCAGACCGGGACAGGGGGCAGACACCATATATTTT. Its protein is CASRPGQGADTIYF.

This clone was counted many times. This chain uses TRBV11-2 with TRBJ1-6; 7 nucleotides line up with TRBD1. The junction had 10 bases not matched to a gene; V was cut back by 5 bases and J by 0 bases. In germline, CDR1 is SGHAT, CDR2 FQNNGV. This CDR3 has 18 amino acids. The CDR3 nucleotides read TGTGCCAGCAGCCCACGGGCAGGGGGAAGCTCCTATAATTCACCCCTCCACTTT. As protein: CASSPRAGGSSYNSPLHF.

Concerning this clone: At one of its ends the junction is not consistent with the germline gene, which may arise from a read error. The chain carries TRBV3-1 (or the pseudogene TRBV3-2) and TRBJ1-4, with 9 nucleotides matching TRBD1. The CDR3 is 15 residues long. Looked up from germline, CDR1 is LGHDT and CDR2 is YNNKEL (reference sequence). CDR3 in amino acids: CASCHWTGVCRKLFF. The CDR3 bases are TGTGCCAGCTGCCACTGGACAGGGGTCTGCAGAAAACTGTTTTTT.

The chain combines TRBV4-1 with TRBJ1-5; maybe TRBD1 (5 bases). Trimming removed 0 bases at V and 5 bases at J, with 11 bases between. The length of the CDR3 is 15 residues. CDR1 and CDR2 from the germline V gene are MGHRA and YSYEKL. This CDR3 reads CASSQEVTGDQPQHF. In DNA, the CDR3 is TGCGCCAGCAGCCAAGAAGTAACGGGGGATCAGCCCCAGCATTTT.

The chain combines TRBV20-1 with TRBJ1-4; 8 bases align to TRBD1. The ends lost 6 bases at V and 15 bases at J; junction bases unmatched: 9. This CDR3 contains 11 residues. The germline gives CDR1 DFQATT, CDR2 SNEGSKA (reference sequence). CDR3 sequence reads: CSAAQGDVVFF. In DNA, the CDR3 is TGCAGTGCGGCACAGGGGGATGTGGTGTTTTTT.

The gene calls are TRBV12-2 and TRBJ1-4; the DNA was not compared with TRBD1, the D call given in the table. TRBV12-2 is an annotated pseudogene. The CDR3 length is 12 residues. In nucleotides, the CDR3 is TGTGCAAGTGGACAGGGTCCCGAAAAACTGTTTTTT. Translation: CASGQGPEKLFF.

V is TRBV3-1 (or the pseudogene TRBV3-2) and J is TRBJ2-2, with 12 nucleotides matching TRBD2. The CDR3 totals 16 residues. Germline V CDR1 and CDR2: LGHDT, YNNKEL (reference sequence). V lost 5 bases and J lost 5; bases outside the gene matches: 6. CDR3 sequence: CASSKRTSGKTGELFF. In nucleotides, the CDR3 is TGTGCCAGCAGCAAACGGACTAGCGGGAAAACCGGGGAGCTGTTTTTT.

The genes are TRBV29-1 and TRBJ2-7, with no clear D. From germline, CDR1 is SQVTM and CDR2 ANQGSEA. The CDR3 contains 12 residues. The V and J ends lost 5 bases and 4 bases respectively, with 12 bases between them. The chain's CDR3 is CSVRLGLYEQYF. CDR3 coding DNA: TGCAGCGTTCGACTCGGTCTTTACGAGCAGTACTTC.